Given below is one TCR beta chain in context. Its antigen is not known. The source of the sample is a study of identical twins. Study-level points and caveats: Invariant MAIT and iNKT cells could partly confound zero-insertion analyses. Twins showed weaker excess sharing in their beta out-of-frame sequences. Without tracking the same donors, conclusions rested on cross-sectional statistical analysis.

TCRdb re-derived calls from the 5' RACE reads in MiXCR, one entry per CDR3 protein. The sample contains 400,000 to 500,000 distinct CDR3 sequences, 18% of which appear only once. Germline lookup yields CDR1 MNHEY and CDR2 SVGAGI. V was pared by 2 bases and J by 0 bases, with 11 bases between. The CDR3 is made up of 16 amino acids. This clonotype was obtained from a man in his fifties or sixties in good health. The sample comprised naive T cells sorted from blood. This sequence joins TRBV6-5 and TRBJ2-1; D uncertain. Written as DNA, the CDR3 is TGTGCCAGCAGTTACCTGGCGGAGAGCTCCTACAATGAGCAGTTCTTC. This translates into CASSYLAESSYNEQFF.